This paragraph reports one T cell receptor beta chain. Its specificity is not known. Researchers reported that TCR beta cDNA libraries carried unique molecular identifiers. Roughly 450,000 cDNA molecules were recovered from an input of 1 to 10 million T cells. TCRdb passed the PCR reads through MiXCR, listing each CDR3 protein once. The table includes roughly 670,000 distinct CDR3 sequences, 59% detected once. This sample is drawn from a study of post-analysis software for immune sequencing data. Study information: Multiple sclerosis in the patients followed relapsing-remitting, secondary progressive and progressive-relapsing courses.

CDR1 is SEHNR, CDR2 FQNEAQ, per germline (reference sequence). CDR3 length equals 15 residues. The germline V and J ends were trimmed by 7 bases and 5 bases, with 19 bases remaining between them. Study conclusions and caveats: F measure showed strong co-clustering of same-batch samples. Roughly five TRBV segments were more frequent in patients than controls; TRBV5-6, TRBV5-1 and TRBV20-1 belonged to this group. In multiple sclerosis, normalized Chao1 diversity was significantly below that of controls.

The sequencing sample was made of blood. The clonotype originates from a girl aged 2 to 9 with multiple sclerosis. The V call is TRBV7-9, the J call TRBJ2-3, with D perhaps given as TRBD1 or TRBD2 (7 bases each). In DNA form, the CDR3 reads TGTGCCAGCACTCTTCAGGGGGGGGCGCAAGATACGCAGTATTTT. It is translated as CASTLQGGAQDTQYF.